This T cell receptor beta chain came from a study of blood T cell repertoires in COVID-19. Study overall: Sites in the United States, Italy and Spain provided acute and convalescent COVID-19 samples.

The table came from immunoSEQ multiplex PCR; TCRdb's copy has only in-frame clones and leaves some out. Among 150,000 to 180,000 clones listed, roughly nine tenths were seen once. V shed 0 bases and J 7 bases; nucleotides not matched to a gene: 7. The germline V gene encodes CDR1 SGHKS and CDR2 YYEKEE (reference sequence). This CDR3 contains 16 residues. Input material: peripheral blood. The receptor comes from a man aged 50 or older with acute or convalescent COVID-19. The rearrangement uses TRBV5-5 and TRBJ2-1; 10 nucleotides align to TRBD2. CDR3 protein: CASSLGQAGGQNEQFF. CDR3 bases: TGTGCCAGCAGCTTGGGTCAAGCGGGGGGGCAGAATGAGCAGTTCTTC.